The clone carrying this T cell receptor beta chain was picked up one time. These data belong to a study of blood T cell repertoires in COVID-19. TCRdb's table, derived via immunoSEQ multiplex PCR, lists solely in-frame clones and lacks some. The sample has 250,000 to 300,000 clones; roughly nine tenths are singletons. This CDR3 contains 17 residues. Germline V lookup: CDR1 MRHNA, CDR2 SNTAGT. J gave up 0 bases and V 6 bases, and 5 bases lay outside the gene matches. The sequenced sample consisted of PBMCs or T cells enriched from blood (not recorded which). This rearrangement joins TRBV6-4 to TRBJ2-2, with 12 bases identical to TRBD1. This receptor was taken from a woman in her thirties or forties who had recovered from COVID-19. CDR3: CASSTGTGGPNTGELFF. The CDR3 nucleotides are TGTGCCAGCAGCACCGGGACAGGGGGCCCGAACACCGGGGAGCTGTTTTTT.